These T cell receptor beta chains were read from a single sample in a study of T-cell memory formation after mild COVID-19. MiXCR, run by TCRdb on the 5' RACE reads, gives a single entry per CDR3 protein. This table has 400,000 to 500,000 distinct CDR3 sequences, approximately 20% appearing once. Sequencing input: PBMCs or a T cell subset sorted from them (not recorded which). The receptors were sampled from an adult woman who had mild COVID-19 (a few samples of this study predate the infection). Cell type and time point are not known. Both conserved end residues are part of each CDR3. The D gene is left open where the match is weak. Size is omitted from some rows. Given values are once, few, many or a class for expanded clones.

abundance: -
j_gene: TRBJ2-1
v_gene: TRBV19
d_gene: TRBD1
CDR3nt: TGTGCCACCCAGGACAGGTTGGATGAGCAGTTCTTC
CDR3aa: CATQDRLDEQFF

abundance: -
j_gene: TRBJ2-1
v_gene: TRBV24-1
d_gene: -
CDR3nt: TGTGCCACCAGTGATTTGGGGCAGGACAGACAGTTCTTC
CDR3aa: CATSDLGQDRQFF

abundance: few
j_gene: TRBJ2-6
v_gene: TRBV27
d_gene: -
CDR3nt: TGTGCCAGCAGTCCCTCAGGCTCTGGGGCCAACGTCCTGACTTTC
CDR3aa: CASSPSGSGANVLTF

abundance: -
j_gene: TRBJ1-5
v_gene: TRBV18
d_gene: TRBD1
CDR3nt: TGTGCCAGCTCACCGGTGACGGGACAGAGCAATCAGCCCCAGCATTTT
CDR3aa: CASSPVTGQSNQPQHF

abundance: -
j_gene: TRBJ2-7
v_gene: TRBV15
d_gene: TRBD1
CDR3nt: TGTGCCACCAGCAGAGATGGTGGGACAGGCTCCTACGAGCAGTACTTC
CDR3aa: CATSRDGGTGSYEQYF

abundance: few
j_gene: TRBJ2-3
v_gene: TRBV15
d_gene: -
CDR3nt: TGTGCCACCAGCAGAAGTGGGGGACCAGATACGCAGTATTTT
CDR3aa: CATSRSGGPDTQYF

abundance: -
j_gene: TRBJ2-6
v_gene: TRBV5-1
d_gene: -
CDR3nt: TGCGCCAGCAGCTTGGCTGCCGTCTTAGGGGCCAACGTCCTGACTTTC
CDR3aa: CASSLAAVLGANVLTF

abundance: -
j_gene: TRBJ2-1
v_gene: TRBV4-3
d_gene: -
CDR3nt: TGCGCCAGCAGCCAAGATAGGGTCTCCCCCCCCGGCAATGAGCAGTTCTTC
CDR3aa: CASSQDRVSPPGNEQFF

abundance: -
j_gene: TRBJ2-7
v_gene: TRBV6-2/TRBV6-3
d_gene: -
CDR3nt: TGTGCCAGCAGTTACGGGGTAGAGCAGTACTTC
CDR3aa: CASSYGVEQYF

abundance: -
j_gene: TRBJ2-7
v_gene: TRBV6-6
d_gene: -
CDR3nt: TGTGCCAGCGCCCCCGACGGGCTAGCTGGTTTGTACGAGCAGTACTTC
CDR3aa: CASAPDGLAGLYEQYF

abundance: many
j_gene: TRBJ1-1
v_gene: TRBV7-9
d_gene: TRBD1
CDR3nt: TGTGCCAGCAGCCCCCGACAGGGAACCACTGAAGCTTTCTTT
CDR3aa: CASSPRQGTTEAFF

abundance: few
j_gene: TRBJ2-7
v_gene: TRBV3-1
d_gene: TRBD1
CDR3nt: TGTGCCAGCAGCCAAGGAGGGACAGGGTACGAGCAGTACTTC
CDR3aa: CASSQGGTGYEQYF

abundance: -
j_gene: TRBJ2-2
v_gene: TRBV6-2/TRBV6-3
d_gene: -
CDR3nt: TGTGCCAGCAGATTACTAGTGCTCACCGGGGAGCTGTTTTTT
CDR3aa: CASRLLVLTGELFF

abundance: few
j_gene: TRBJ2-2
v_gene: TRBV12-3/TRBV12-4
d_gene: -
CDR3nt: TGTGCCAGCAGTTTTTCAGGAGGCACGAACACCGGGGAGCTGTTTTTT
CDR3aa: CASSFSGGTNTGELFF

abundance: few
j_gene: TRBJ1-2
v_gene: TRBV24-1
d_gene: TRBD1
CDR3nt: TGTGCCACCAGTTACGGGACAGCCAGAGGCTATGGCTACACCTTC
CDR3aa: CATSYGTARGYGYTF

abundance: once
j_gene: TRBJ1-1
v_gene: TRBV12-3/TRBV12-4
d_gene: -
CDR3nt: TGTGCCAGCAACCAGGCGGGGTACTTGAACACTGAAGCTTTCTTT
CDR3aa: CASNQAGYLNTEAFF

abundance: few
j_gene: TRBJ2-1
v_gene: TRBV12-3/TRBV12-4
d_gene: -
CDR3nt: TGTGCCAGCAGTTTACTAGACTCCTACAATGAGCAGTTCTTC
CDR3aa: CASSLLDSYNEQFF

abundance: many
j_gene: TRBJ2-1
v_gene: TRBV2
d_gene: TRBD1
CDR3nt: TGTGCCAGCAGTGATTATCTGACAGGGCTGAATGAGCAGTTCTTC
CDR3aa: CASSDYLTGLNEQFF

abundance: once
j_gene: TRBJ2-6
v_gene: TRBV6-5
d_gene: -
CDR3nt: TGTGCCAGCAGTCCCCGTGGCAGTGAGAGTCGCTCTGGGGCCAACGTCCTGACTTTC
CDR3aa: CASSPRGSESRSGANVLTF

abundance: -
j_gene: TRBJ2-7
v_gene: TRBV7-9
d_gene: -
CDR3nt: TGTGCCAGCAGCCCCTCCCCCGCCGGACCCGTAGTAGAGCAGTACTTC
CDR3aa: CASSPSPAGPVVEQYF

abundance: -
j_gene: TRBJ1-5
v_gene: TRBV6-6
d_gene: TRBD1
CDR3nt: TGTGCCAGCAGTTCTCTAGACAGGGGGCTGAGCAATCAGCCCCAGCATTTT
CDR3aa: CASSSLDRGLSNQPQHF

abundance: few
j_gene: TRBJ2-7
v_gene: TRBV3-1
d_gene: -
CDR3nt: TGTGCCAGCAGCCAAAAAGCTGCCAGGGGTTCCTACGAGCAGTACTTC
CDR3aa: CASSQKAARGSYEQYF

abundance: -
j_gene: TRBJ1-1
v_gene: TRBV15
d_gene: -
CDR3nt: TGTGCCACCAGCAAGAGGCTGAACACTGAAGCTTTCTTT
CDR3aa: CATSKRLNTEAFF

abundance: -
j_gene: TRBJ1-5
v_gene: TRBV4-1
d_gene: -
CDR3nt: TGCGCCAGCAGCCAGTCACATTTTTCCGGGACGGTGTCCCAGCATTTT
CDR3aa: CASSQSHFSGTVSQHF

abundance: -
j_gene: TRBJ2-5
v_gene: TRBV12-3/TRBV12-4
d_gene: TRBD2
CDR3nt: TGTGCCAGCAGCGAGGGACTAGCGGGGGCTAGCGGGGAGACCCAGTACTTC
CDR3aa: CASSEGLAGASGETQYF

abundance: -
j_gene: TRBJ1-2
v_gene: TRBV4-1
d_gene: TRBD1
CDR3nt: TGCGCCAGCAGCCATCCCAGGACAGGGATTTTCTATGGCTACACCTTC
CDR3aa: CASSHPRTGIFYGYTF

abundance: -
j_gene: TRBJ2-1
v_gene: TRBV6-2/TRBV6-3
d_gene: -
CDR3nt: TGTGCCAGCAGTCGACAGGATGTCAATGAGCAGTTCTTC
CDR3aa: CASSRQDVNEQFF

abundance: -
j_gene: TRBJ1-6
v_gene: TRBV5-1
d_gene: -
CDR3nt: TGCGCCAGCAAAGATTTTGCAGGGGCAGGGTCACCCCTCCACTTT
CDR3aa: CASKDFAGAGSPLHF

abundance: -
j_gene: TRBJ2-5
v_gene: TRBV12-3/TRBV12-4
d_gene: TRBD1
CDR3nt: TGTGCCAGCAGGGGGACAGGGGTTGAGACCCAGTACTTC
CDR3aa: CASRGTGVETQYF

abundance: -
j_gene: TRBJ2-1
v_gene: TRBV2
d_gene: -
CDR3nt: TGTGCCAGCAGTCACAGGGACTCCAGCTCCTACAATGAGCAGTTCTTC
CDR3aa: CASSHRDSSSYNEQFF

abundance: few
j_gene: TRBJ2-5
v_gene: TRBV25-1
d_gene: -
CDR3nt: TGTGCCAGCAGTGAATTAGGCCAGGAAGAGACCCAGTACTTC
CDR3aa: CASSELGQEETQYF

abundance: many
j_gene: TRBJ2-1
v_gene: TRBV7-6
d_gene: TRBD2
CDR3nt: TGTGCCAGCAGCCGACTAGCGGGAAATGAGCAGTTCTTC
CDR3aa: CASSRLAGNEQFF

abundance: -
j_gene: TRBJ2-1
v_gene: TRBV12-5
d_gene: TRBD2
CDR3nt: TGTGCTAGTGGAACCGGACTAGCGGAAAACAATGAGCAGTTCTTC
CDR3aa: CASGTGLAENNEQFF

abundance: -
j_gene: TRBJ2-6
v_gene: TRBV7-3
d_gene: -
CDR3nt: TGTGCCAGCAGCCACGCCGGGGGCTCCTCTGGGGCCAACGTCCTGACTTTC
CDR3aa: CASSHAGGSSGANVLTF

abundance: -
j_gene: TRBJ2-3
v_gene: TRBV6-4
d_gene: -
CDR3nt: TGTGCCAGCAGTGGACAGGTCACAGATACGCAGTATTTT
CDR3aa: CASSGQVTDTQYF

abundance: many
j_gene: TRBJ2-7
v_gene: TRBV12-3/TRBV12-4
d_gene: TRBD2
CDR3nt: TGTGCCAGCAGTTTAATAGCGGGGAGGGGCGAGCAGTACTTC
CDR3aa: CASSLIAGRGEQYF

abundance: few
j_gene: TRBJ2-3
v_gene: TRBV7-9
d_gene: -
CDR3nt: TGTGCCAGCAGCTTTGATGGTAGCACAGATACGCAGTATTTT
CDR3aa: CASSFDGSTDTQYF

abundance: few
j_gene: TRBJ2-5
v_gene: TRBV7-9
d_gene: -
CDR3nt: TGTGCCAGCAGCCCCGACGGGATCCGGGACAAGAAAGAGACCCAGTACTTC
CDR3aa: CASSPDGIRDKKETQYF

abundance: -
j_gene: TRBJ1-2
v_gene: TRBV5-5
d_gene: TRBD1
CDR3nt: TGTGCCAGCAGCACTGGACAGGGGAATTATGGCTACACCTTC
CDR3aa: CASSTGQGNYGYTF

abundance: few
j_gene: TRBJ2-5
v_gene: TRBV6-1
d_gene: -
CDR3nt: TGTGCCAGCAGAATCATCGGGCTCCGGGACGCCGCGGGGACCCAGTACTTC
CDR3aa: CASRIIGLRDAAGTQYF

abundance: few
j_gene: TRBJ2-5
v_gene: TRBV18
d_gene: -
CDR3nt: TGTGCCAGCTCACGAACTAGTAAGCCTCAAGAGACCCAGTACTTC
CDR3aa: CASSRTSKPQETQYF

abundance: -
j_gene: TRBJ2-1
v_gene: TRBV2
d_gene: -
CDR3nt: TGTGCCAGCAGTAGGGCTATTAGTGAGCAGTTCTTC
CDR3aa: CASSRAISEQFF

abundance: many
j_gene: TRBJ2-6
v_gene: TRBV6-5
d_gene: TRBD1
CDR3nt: TGTGCCAGCAGTTTCCAACCGGGACAGGGGGCAGGGGGGGCCAACGTCCTGACTTTC
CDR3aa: CASSFQPGQGAGGANVLTF

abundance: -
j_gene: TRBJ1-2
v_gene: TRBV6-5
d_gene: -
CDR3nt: TGTGCCAGCACCTCGGGAGGGTTCGATGGCTACACCTTC
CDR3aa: CASTSGGFDGYTF

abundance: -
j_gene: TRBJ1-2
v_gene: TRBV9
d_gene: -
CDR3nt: TGTGCCAGCAGCTCGAGTGGTGAGGGCCAGGACTATGGCTACACCTTC
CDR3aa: CASSSSGEGQDYGYTF

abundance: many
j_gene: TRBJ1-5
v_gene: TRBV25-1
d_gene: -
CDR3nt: TGTGCCAGCAGCGCAGGGAATCAGCCCCAGCATTTT
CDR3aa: CASSAGNQPQHF

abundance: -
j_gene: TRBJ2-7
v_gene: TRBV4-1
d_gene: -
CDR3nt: TGCGCCAGCAGCCAAGTACACGGGTTGGCAAACGAGCAGTACTTC
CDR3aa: CASSQVHGLANEQYF

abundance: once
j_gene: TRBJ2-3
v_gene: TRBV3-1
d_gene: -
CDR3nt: TGTGCCAGCAGCCAAGAATCAGCCATCACAGATACGCAGTATTTT
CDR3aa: CASSQESAITDTQYF

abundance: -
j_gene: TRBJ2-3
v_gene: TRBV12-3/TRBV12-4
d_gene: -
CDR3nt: TGTGCCAGCAGTTTAGCCCTAGGACGCACAGATACGCAGTATTTT
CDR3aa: CASSLALGRTDTQYF

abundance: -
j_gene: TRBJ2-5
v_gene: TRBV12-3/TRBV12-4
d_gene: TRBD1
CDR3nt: TGTGCCAGTGCAAGGGGGACAGAAGAGACCCAGTACTTC
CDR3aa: CASARGTEETQYF

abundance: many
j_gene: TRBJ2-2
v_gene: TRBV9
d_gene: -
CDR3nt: TGTGCCAGCAGCGTGGGGACGACCACCGGGGAGCTGTTTTTT
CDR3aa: CASSVGTTTGELFF

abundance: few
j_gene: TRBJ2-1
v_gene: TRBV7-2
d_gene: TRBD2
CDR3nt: TGTGCCAGCAGCACCCGACTAGCGGGGAATTACAATGAGCAGTTCTTC
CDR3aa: CASSTRLAGNYNEQFF

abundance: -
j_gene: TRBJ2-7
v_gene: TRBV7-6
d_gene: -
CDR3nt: TGTGCCAGCAGCTTAGAGGTCGGGGAAACCTACGAGCAGTACTTC
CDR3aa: CASSLEVGETYEQYF

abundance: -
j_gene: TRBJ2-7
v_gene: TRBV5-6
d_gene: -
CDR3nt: TGTGCCAGCAGCGAGCGGACCTCCTACGAGCAGTACTTC
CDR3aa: CASSERTSYEQYF

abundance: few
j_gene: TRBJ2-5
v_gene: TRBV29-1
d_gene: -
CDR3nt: TGCAGCGTTGACGGGGGCCTGCCGTACCAAGAGACCCAGTACTTC
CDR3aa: CSVDGGLPYQETQYF

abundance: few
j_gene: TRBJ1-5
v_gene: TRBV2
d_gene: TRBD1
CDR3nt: TGTGCCAGCAGGGGACAGTTCAATCAGCCCCAGCATTTT
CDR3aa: CASRGQFNQPQHF

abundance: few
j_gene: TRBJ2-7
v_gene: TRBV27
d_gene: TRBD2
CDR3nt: TGTGCCAGCAGGACTAGCGGGAACTACGAGCAGTACTTC
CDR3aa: CASRTSGNYEQYF

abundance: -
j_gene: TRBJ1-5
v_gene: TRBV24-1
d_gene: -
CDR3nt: TGTGCCACCAGTGGCAACGTCAATCAGCCCCAGCATTTT
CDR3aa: CATSGNVNQPQHF

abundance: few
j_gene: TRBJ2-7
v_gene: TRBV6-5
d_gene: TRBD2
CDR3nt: TGTGCCAGCAGTTATAGCGGGAGGTTTTCCGAGCAGTACTTC
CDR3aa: CASSYSGRFSEQYF

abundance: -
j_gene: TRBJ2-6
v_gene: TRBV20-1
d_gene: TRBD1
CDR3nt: TGCAGTGCTAGACCCACAGGGGCTTCTGGGGCCAACGTCCTGACTTTC
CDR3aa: CSARPTGASGANVLTF